This TCR beta chain was obtained from a study of blood T cell repertoires in COVID-19 (dated by TCRdb to 2020 to 2022). In terms of the full investigation: The collaborator samples originated in the United States, Italy and Spain and spanned the acute and convalescent phases of COVID-19. The material from the prospective study consisted of cDNA or gDNA derived from T cells, B-cell-depleted T cells, or PBMCs. The dataset comprised deeply sampled blood TCRbeta repertoires from subjects exposed to, actively infected with, or recovered from COVID-19. The repertoires were released in a freely available public database meant as a resource for research on the immune response to SARS-CoV-2. Samples came from the ongoing ImmuneRACE study (first 160 participants) plus 1,254 subjects from 6 global collaborators. Nearly every sample came with metadata listing a de-identified subject ID, COVID-19 status, age in years and sex. Where available, HLA class I and class II types were taken from metadata supplied by the sample provider and were not determined by assay-based typing. General findings and caveats noted by the study authors: How much clinical and demographic metadata was included differed by source and by participant, and the metadata was provided uncurated.

There are 12 amino acids in the CDR3, from cysteine to phenylalanine inclusive. Only the CDR3 region is kept as DNA, spanning 36 bases read in frame from base 1. From the germline V gene, CDR1 is SGDLS and CDR2 is YYNGEE. V drops 3 bases and J drops 7 bases, leaving 7 bases in between. The immunoSEQ Assay, a bias-controlled multiplex PCR, was used to amplify TCRbeta CDR3 regions from genomic DNA. In the source study's methods: The number of nucleated cells in each sample was estimated from the amplification of reference gene primers within the assay. Sequence reads were collapsed and filtered to measure the absolute abundance of every unique TCRbeta CDR3 rearrangement. For each sample, productive Simpson clonality was calculated as the square root of Simpson's diversity index over productive rearrangements. TCRdb stores this immuneACCESS table with in-frame sequences only. Part of the clones is absent; in the studies checked, under half of the shortfall reflects unresolved V genes, and no reason is known for the rest. V and J calls and clone size are given by that table; D and trimming were obtained from the DNA. Counted in this sample were 150,000 to 200,000 clones; about 76% of them appeared once. The ten largest clones represent roughly 5.6% of the sample.

One collaborating source in Seattle enrolled patients during active infection and followed them longitudinally through the course of disease. The collaborating institutions used their own protocols to collect whole blood in K2EDTA tubes. For TCRbeta analysis, collaborators shipped samples in one of three forms: frozen whole blood, isolated PBMCs, or DNA extracted from either of those sample types. On this clone: Its antigen has not been determined. Base qualities are not provided; no much larger clone lies one nucleotide away.

The TCR sequence derives from a woman between 40 and 55 years old with COVID-19, enrolled during active disease. The rearranged chain carries TRBV9 and TRBJ2-2, and perhaps TRBD2 as D gene, on 6 matching bases. The sequencing sample was made of peripheral blood. The bases read TGTGCCAGCAGCGCCGGGGGCGGGGAGCTGTTTTTT. Translated, this gives CASSAGGGELFF.